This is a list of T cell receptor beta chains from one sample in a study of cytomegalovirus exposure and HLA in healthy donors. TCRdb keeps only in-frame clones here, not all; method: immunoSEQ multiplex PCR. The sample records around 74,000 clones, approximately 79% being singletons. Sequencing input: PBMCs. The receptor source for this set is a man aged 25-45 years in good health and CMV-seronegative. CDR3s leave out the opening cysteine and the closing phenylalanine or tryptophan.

CDR3 protein: ASSSSRPGGGETQY
J gene: TRBJ2-5
V gene: TRBV6-6

CDR3 protein: ASVGEGRETQY
J gene: TRBJ2-5
V gene: TRBV19

CDR3 protein: AISESKGMNTEAF
J gene: TRBJ1-1
V gene: TRBV10-3

CDR3 protein: ASSPRQGGYEQY
J gene: TRBJ2-7
V gene: TRBV7-2

CDR3 protein: ASGGGGGEAF
J gene: TRBJ1-1
V gene: TRBV7-8

CDR3 protein: ASSLARTTSNYGYT
J gene: TRBJ1-2
V gene: TRBV5-1

CDR3 protein: ASGLVPGFSGNTIY
J gene: TRBJ1-3
V gene: TRBV12-5

CDR3 protein: AWSVQGSNYGYT
J gene: TRBJ1-2
V gene: TRBV30

CDR3 protein: ASGLVQSGDTEAF
J gene: TRBJ1-1
V gene: TRBV12-5

CDR3 protein: ASSLVAGNAGELF
J gene: TRBJ2-2
V gene: TRBV7-9